Below are 9 T cell receptor beta chains sequenced from a single sample in a study of cytomegalovirus exposure and HLA in healthy donors. PCR was performed using 60 Vbeta and 13 Jbeta primers. Method: immunoSEQ multiplex PCR; TCRdb's copy keeps in-frame clones and lacks some. The sample includes fewer than 250,000 clones, almost 80% of them seen just once. Sequenced sample: PBMCs. The receptors shown here come from a male donor in good health and CMV-seronegative.

This clone was counted once. J is TRBJ2-2 and V is TRBV6-4; no firm D call. Per germline, CDR1 MRHNA and CDR2 SNTAGT. Trimming pared 2 bases from V and 5 bases from J, leaving 6 bases between. The CDR3 totals 13 residues. The CDR3 DNA follows: TGTGCCAGCAGTGACACTAATACCGGGGAGCTGTTTTTT. Translation gives CASSDTNTGELFF.

This chain uses TRBV18 with TRBJ1-2, with a possible D match to TRBD1 (6 bases). Germline V gene sequence: CDR1 KGHSH, CDR2 LQKENI. V lost 4 bases to trimming and J lost 8 bases, with 11 bases between them. There are 12 residues in the CDR3. This CDR3 reads CASSHRVEGYTF. The CDR3, as DNA: TGTGCCAGCTCACACAGGGTCGAGGGCTACACCTTC.

This rearrangement joins TRBV30 to TRBJ2-7; D is perhaps TRBD1 (5 bases). The CDR3 runs 16 residues. Germline lookup yields CDR1 GTSNPN and CDR2 SVGIG (reference sequence). The V and J ends lost 1 base and 1 base respectively, with 17 bases between them. The CDR3 region has the DNA TGTGCCTGGAGTGCCGACATGGGCAGGGCTTCCTACGAGCAGTACTTC. It is translated as CAWSADMGRASYEQYF.

The chain joins TRBV9 to TRBJ1-1; D call uncertain. CDR1 is SGDLS, CDR2 YYNGEE, per germline. V lost 7 bases and J 1 base, leaving 14 bases between the germline ends. The CDR3 runs 14 residues. CDR3 amino acids: CASSPLAGNTEAFF. CDR3 nucleotides: TGTGCCAGCTCCCCACTTGCAGGGAACACTGAAGCTTTCTTT. The complete variable domain, with remaining parts taken from reference TRBV9 and TRBJ1-1, reads DSGVTQTPKHLITATGQRVTLRCSPRSGDLSVYWYQQSLDQGLQFLIQYYNGEERAKGNILERFSAQQFPDLHSELNLSSLELGDSALYFCASSPLAGNTEAFFGQGTRLTVV.

This chain uses TRBV7-2 with TRBJ2-3, with TRBD2 identical over 8 bases. The germline gives CDR1 SGHTA, CDR2 FQGNSA. CDR3 length equals 18 residues. J lost 5 bases, V lost 2 bases, and 15 bases had no gene match. The CDR3 is CASSLPRGGEGWRDTQYF. CDR3 sequence (DNA): TGTGCCAGCAGCTTACCCCGGGGGGGAGAGGGGTGGAGAGATACGCAGTATTTT.

This clone was observed once. J is TRBJ2-7 and V is TRBV6-5, with 8 bases fitting TRBD2. The CDR3 is 15 residues long. Trimming took 6 bases from V and 1 from J; bases not matched to a gene: 8. Germline V gene data show CDR1 as MNHEY and CDR2 as SVGAGI. In DNA, the CDR3 is TGTGCCAGCAGACCAAGCGGGAGTGGATCCTACGAGCAGTACTTC. Protein product: CASRPSGSGSYEQYF.

The chain carries TRBV21-1 and TRBJ2-7; TRBD2 is the table's D call and was not checked against the DNA. TRBV21-1 is flagged as a pseudogene. This CDR3 has 16 residues. DNA of the CDR3: TGTGCCAGCAGCACCTGGAGCCCTGATCGGTCCCACGAGCAGTACTTC. The encoded protein is CASSTWSPDRSHEQYF.

The table lists this clone with a few counts. The genes are TRBV7-9 and TRBJ2-7, with D possibly TRBD1 on 6 matching bases. The CDR3 length is 15 residues. Trimming stripped 4 bases from V and 5 bases from J, with 18 bases between. CDR1 is SEHNR, CDR2 FQNEAQ, per germline (reference sequence). In DNA, the CDR3 is TGTGCCAGCAGCTCATCCGACAGGTCCCCTGACGAGCAGTACTTC. Translating it yields CASSSSDRSPDEQYF. Full variable domain (rest looked up from reference TRBV7-9 and TRBJ2-7): DTGVSQNPRHKITKRGQNVTFRCDPISEHNRLYWYRQTLGQGPEFLTYFQNEAQLEKSRLLSDRFSAERPKGSFSTLEIQRTEQGDSAMYLCASSSSDRSPDEQYFGPGTRLTVT.

The CDR3 sequence: CASSEVGGTKNIQYF. The CDR3 DNA follows: TGTGCCAGCAGTGAAGTGGGGGGGACCAAAAACATTCAGTACTTC. The V and J genes are TRBV6-1 and TRBJ2-4, with 7 bases lining up with TRBD2. Germline loops: CDR1 MNHNS, CDR2 SASEGT. With 1 base clipped from V and 2 bases from J, the junction kept 2 bases outside the gene matches. This CDR3 contains 15 residues.